This entry lists 16 T cell receptor beta chains sequenced from one sample in a study of beta chain features in type 1 diabetes. Overall study findings and caveats: Shorter TCRB CDR3s, moderately but significantly so, marked every one of the four CD4+ subsets in Type 1 diabetes patients.

The study reverse transcribed the entire isolated RNA, so it sequenced expressed TCRB transcripts. The data were produced by immunoSEQ multiplex PCR, yet TCRdb's version contains in-frame clones alone and is incomplete. The table records 300,000 to 350,000 clones, around 9% of them present only once. No antigen is known for these receptors. The sequenced sample was central memory CD4+ T cells from blood. These receptors came from a man aged 25-45 years with type 1 diabetes.

The chain is built from TRBV1 and TRBJ1-2; whether TRBD1, the table's D call, matches the DNA was not checked. TRBV1 is shown as a pseudogene. The CDR3 loop spans 15 amino acids. CDR3 in DNA: TGCACCAGCAGCCAAGAGGGCATTCCTAACTATGGCTACACCTTC. Its translation is CTSSQEGIPNYGYTF.

This clone was seen a handful of times. The chain is built from TRBV4-3 and TRBJ1-4, with D perhaps matching TRBD1 (5 bases). CDR1 and CDR2 (germline): LGHNA, YSLEER. This CDR3 spans 15 amino acids. V lost 1 base, J lost 6 bases, and 12 bases lay in between. CDR3 region: CASSQGPDIHEKLFF. The CDR3 DNA follows: TGCGCCAGCAGCCAAGGGCCGGACATCCATGAAAAACTGTTTTTT.

This clone appeared many times. This chain links TRBV7-9 with TRBJ2-5; the D is unclear. Germline V gives CDR1 SEHNR, CDR2 FQNEAQ (reference sequence). The V and J ends lost 1 base and 3 bases respectively, with 3 bases between them. The CDR3 runs to 12 residues. The CDR3 nucleotides read TGTGCCAGCAGCTTAGGGGAAGAGACCCAGTACTTC. Its translation: CASSLGEETQYF.

This chain connects TRBV12-5 to TRBJ2-5; 7 nucleotides match TRBD2. The J segment lost 3 bases and the V segment lost 6 bases, leaving 4 bases of the junction unmatched. This CDR3 contains 13 residues. Germline-derived CDR1 and CDR2 are LGHNT and FRNRAP. Here the CDR3 DNA reads TGTGCTAGTGGAAAGAGCGGGGAAGAGACCCAGTACTTC. This gives the protein CASGKSGEETQYF.

As for this clone: The identical CDR3 is also encoded by other nucleotide sequences in the sample. The V call is TRBV27, the J call TRBJ2-1; TRBD2 matches at 7 bases. Germline lookup yields CDR1 MNHEY and CDR2 SMNVEV (reference sequence). J gave up 4 bases and V 3 bases, and 3 bases lay outside the gene matches. The length of the CDR3 is 14 residues. CDR3 bases: TGTGCCAGCAGTTTTAGGGGAGGGTACAATGAGCAGTTCTTC. Translation: CASSFRGGYNEQFF.

The table lists this clone with a few counts. The rearrangement links TRBV7-9 to TRBJ2-3; D remains unclear. V lost 3 bases and J lost 0, with 16 bases in between. Germline V gene sequence: CDR1 SEHNR, CDR2 FQNEAQ (reference sequence). The CDR3 is 17 residues long. The CDR3, as DNA: TGTGCCAGCAGCTTCTATCTTGCCAGGCAGAGCACAGATACGCAGTATTTT. It translates to CASSFYLARQSTDTQYF.

This clone was recorded many times. CDR3 bases: TGTGCCAGCCGGGGACAGAACACCGGGGAGCTGTTTTTT. Residues: CASRGQNTGELFF. V gene TRBV5-4 combines with J gene TRBJ2-2; maybe TRBD1 (6 bases). Germline CDR1 and CDR2: SGHNT and YYREEE (reference sequence). The CDR3 has 13 amino acids. V lost 7 bases and J lost 1, with 8 bases in between.

This clone was counted a few times. This sequence joins TRBV7-9 and TRBJ1-4; D gene unclear. Trimming took off 5 bases at V and 6 bases at J, with 10 bases between the two ends. The CDR3 contains 13 residues. Germline V CDR1 and CDR2: SEHNR, FQNEAQ (reference sequence). The CDR3 DNA is TGTGCCAGCAGCCAATCGAACTATGAAAAACTGTTTTTT. Its translation: CASSQSNYEKLFF. Combining the CDR3 with reference TRBV7-9 and TRBJ1-4 gives the whole variable domain DTGVSQNPRHKITKRGQNVTFRCDPISEHNRLYWYRQTLGQGPEFLTYFQNEAQLEKSRLLSDRFSAERPKGSFSTLEIQRTEQGDSAMYLCASSQSNYEKLFFGSGTQLSVL.

This chain uses TRBV29-1 with TRBJ2-1; D may correspond to TRBD1 or TRBD2 (6 bases each). The CDR3 sequence is 12 residues long. Trimming removed 2 bases at V and 12 bases at J, with 14 bases between. Germline V gene sequence: CDR1 SQVTM, CDR2 ANQGSEA. CDR3 nucleotide sequence: TGCAGCGTTGAAACCGGGGGCCTGGGGCAGTTCTTC. Protein: CSVETGGLGQFF.

This clone was counted only a few times. V is TRBV10-3 and J is TRBJ2-1; possibly TRBD2 for D (6 bases). Between the trimmed V and J ends, which lost 6 bases and 5 bases, there was a span of 14 bases. The CDR3 has 14 amino acids. CDR1 is ENHRY, CDR2 SYGVKD, per germline. Here the CDR3 DNA reads TGTGCCATCAGCCCTAGCGACGGGAACAATGAGCAGTTCTTC. Its protein product is CAISPSDGNNEQFF.

This clone was observed a few times. The chain uses TRBV5-4 and TRBJ1-1, with TRBD1 identical over 9 bases. The V and J ends lost 4 bases and 8 bases, in that order; junction bases with no gene match: 3. CDR1 and CDR2 from the germline V gene are SGHNT and YYREEE (reference sequence). CDR3 length: 12 amino acids. DNA of the CDR3: TGTGCCAGCAGCCGAGACAGGGGGGAAGCTTTCTTT. It translates to CASSRDRGEAFF.

In its sample, this clone was seen a few times. The CDR3 region is CASSHPTSGRADTQYF. For the CDR3, the DNA is TGTGCCAGCAGTCATCCGACTAGCGGACGGGCAGATACGCAGTATTTT. The chain employs TRBV14 and TRBJ2-3; 9 bases are a match to TRBD2. V trimming: 6 bases; J trimming: 4 bases; junction bases outside the gene matches: 11. CDR1 is SGHDN and CDR2 is FVKESK in the germline V gene. This CDR3 has 16 amino acids.

This clone was detected a few times. V is TRBV6-5 and J is TRBJ1-1, with D perhaps matching TRBD1 (6 bases). Trimming removed 7 bases at V and 6 bases at J, with 15 bases between. This CDR3 has 13 residues. CDR1 and CDR2 (germline): MNHEY, SVGAGI. The CDR3 here is CASKRQRGAEAFF. The CDR3 coding sequence is TGTGCCAGCAAAAGGCAAAGGGGGGCTGAAGCTTTCTTT.

This rearrangement joins TRBV7-9 to TRBJ2-3; D is unclear. Germline-derived CDR1 and CDR2 are SEHNR and FQNEAQ (reference sequence). The CDR3 loop spans 13 amino acids. V was shortened by 0 bases and J by 2 bases, with 3 bases between the two germline ends. The CDR3 nucleotides are TGTGCCAGCAGCTTAGCGCCCACAGATACGCAGTATTTT. Protein sequence: CASSLAPTDTQYF.

With regard to this clone: Within the sample, other DNA sequences also encode this same CDR3. This rearrangement joins TRBV28 to TRBJ1-5; 9 bases align to TRBD1. The CDR3 loop spans 15 amino acids. Per germline, CDR1 MDHEN and CDR2 SYDVKM. Trimming cost V 4 bases and J 2 bases; bases outside gene matches: 3. The CDR3 sequence is CASSSGQGGNQPQHF. DNA of the CDR3: TGTGCCAGCAGTTCGGGACAGGGTGGCAATCAGCCCCAGCATTTT.

V and J are TRBV11-2 and TRBJ1-2; 7 positions agree with TRBD1. CDR3 length equals 13 residues. Trimming removed 6 bases from V and 3 bases from J; junction bases left unmatched: 4. In germline, CDR1 is SGHAT, CDR2 FQNNGV. The CDR3 nucleotides are TGTGCCAGCAGTCAACAGGGGCACTATGGCTACACCTTC. Translating it yields CASSQQGHYGYTF.